A single T cell receptor (beta chain) is shown here with its context. The data were taken from a study of PD-L1 blockade in urothelial cancer. Study-level background: The median number of T cells present in blood samples was around 150,000.

The CDR3 has 15 amino acids. Trimming shortened V by 0 bases and J by 6 bases, and 14 bases separated the two germline ends. The germline V gene has CDR1 GTSNPN and CDR2 SVGIG (reference sequence). Sequencing used immunoSEQ multiplex PCR; TCRdb keeps in-frame clones, though not all of them. This sample yields roughly 45,000 clones, of which approximately 82% are seen a single time; around 14% belongs to the top ten. Time point of the sample: peripheral blood 6 weeks after treatment start. Material: PBMCs, obtained around atezolizumab (anti-PD-L1) treatment. The chain recombines TRBV30 with TRBJ2-2; the D gene is possibly TRBD1 (5 bases). This TCR came from a man aged 55 to 70 with urothelial cancer. CDR3 bases: TGTGCCTGGAGTGTAGGGGTATTTGGGGCCGGGGAGCTGTTTTTT. Translated, it gives CAWSVGVFGAGELFF. The full variable domain, rest sourced from reference TRBV30 and TRBJ2-2, is SQTIHQWPATLVQPVGSPLSLECTVEGTSNPNLYWYRQAAGRGLQLLFYSVGIGQISSEVPQNLSASRPQDRQFILSSKKLLLSDSGFYLCAWSVGVFGAGELFFGEGSRLTVL.